The rows below give T cell receptor beta chains drawn from one sample of a study of vaccination effects on CD4 cells after COVID-19. No antigen has been identified for these receptors. Sequencing used immunoSEQ multiplex PCR; TCRdb keeps in-frame clones, though not all of them. Of some 27,000 clones listed, 65% are singletons. Source: CD4+ T cells from PBMCs cultured without peptide, taken before COVID-19 vaccination. These receptors all come from a human donor who received a COVID-19 vaccine. Each CDR3 is given with its conserved first and last residue. The D gene is left open where the match is weak. Only part of the rows carry a size: once, few, many, or a class if the clone is expanded.

d_gene	v_gene	abundance	j_gene	CDR3nt	CDR3aa
NA	TRBV5-5	NA	TRBJ2-7	TGTGCCAGCAGCTTTTCAGCGGCGCTCTCCTACGAGCAGTACTTC	CASSFSAALSYEQYF
NA	TRBV9	NA	TRBJ2-1	TGTGCCAGCAGCGTAGGTCGAAATGAGCAGTTCTTC	CASSVGRNEQFF
NA	TRBV27	NA	TRBJ1-1	TGTGCCAGCAGTTTATATCCTGGCAGCGAAGCTTTCTTT	CASSLYPGSEAFF
TRBD2	TRBV19	NA	TRBJ2-1	TGTGCCAGTAGTCCAACCCTAGCGGGGGAGGGCAATGAGCAGTTCTTC	CASSPTLAGEGNEQFF
TRBD1	TRBV19	NA	TRBJ2-2	TGTGCCAGTAGGCGGAGAGAGACAGGGGGTACCGGGGAGCTGTTTTTT	CASRRRETGGTGELFF
TRBD1	TRBV6-1	NA	TRBJ1-3	TGTGCCAGCAGTGACCCGGGACAGGGGGGTGGAAACACCATATATTTT	CASSDPGQGGGNTIYF
NA	TRBV3-1/TRBV3-2	few	TRBJ1-2	TGTGCCAGCAGCCCGGGTATTGGCTATGGCTACACCTTC	CASSPGIGYGYTF
TRBD1	TRBV10-1	NA	TRBJ1-3	TGCGCCAGGAGCAGGGGGCCGTATGGAAACACCATATATTTT	CARSRGPYGNTIYF
NA	TRBV4-1	NA	TRBJ2-7	TGCGCCAGCAGCCAAGACCCCGGGAAAGCGCGGAGGCTGACCTACGAGCAGTACTTC	CASSQDPGKARRLTYEQYF
NA	TRBV5-1	NA	TRBJ1-6	TGCGCCAGCAGCTTGGACAGACTCTATAATTCACCCCTCCACTTT	CASSLDRLYNSPLHF
NA	TRBV6-5	NA	TRBJ1-5	TGTGCTAGCAGAAGTACGAACAATCAGCCCCAGCATTTT	CASRSTNNQPQHF
NA	TRBV4-1	NA	TRBJ2-7	TGCGCCAGCAGCCAAGCAGGGGACGAAGACTGGGGCTACGAGCAGTACTTC	CASSQAGDEDWGYEQYF
TRBD1	TRBV24-1	NA	TRBJ2-5	TGTGCCACCAGTGACATACAGGGGGCCGACGAGACCCAGTACTTC	CATSDIQGADETQYF
NA	TRBV27	once	TRBJ2-5	TGTGCCAGCAGCCTGGGGCGGGGGCCGCAGTACTTC	CASSLGRGPQYF
TRBD2	TRBV19	NA	TRBJ2-3	TGTGCCAGTAGTACCGGGACTAGCGGGACTCTGAGTACGCAGTATTTT	CASSTGTSGTLSTQYF
TRBD1	TRBV9	few	TRBJ2-3	TGTGCCAGCAGCGTGGGGACAGGGGGCACAGATACGCAGTATTTT	CASSVGTGGTDTQYF
TRBD1	TRBV18	NA	TRBJ2-6	TGTGCCAGCTCACCCCAGACAGGGGGAAACTCTGGGGCCAACGTCCTGACTTTC	CASSPQTGGNSGANVLTF
TRBD1	TRBV19	NA	TRBJ1-5	TGTGCCAGTAGTCTCCAGGTTGCAGGGGGTCAGCCCCAGCATTTT	CASSLQVAGGQPQHF
TRBD1	TRBV9	NA	TRBJ1-2	TGTGCCAGCAGCGTCCGAAAGGGACCGGGACAGGGGGATTACTATGGCTACACCTTC	CASSVRKGPGQGDYYGYTF
NA	TRBV5-1	few	TRBJ2-4	TGCGCCAGCAGCGTAGGGAGGGCCAAAAACATTCAGTACTTC	CASSVGRAKNIQYF
TRBD2	TRBV2	NA	TRBJ2-1	TGTGCCAGCACCCCCGAGCGGGGGGGATACAATGAGCAGTTCTTC	CASTPERGGYNEQFF
NA	TRBV27	NA	TRBJ1-2	TGTGCCAGCAGTAGTCCCTCCCGGGACACCTATGGCTACACCTTC	CASSSPSRDTYGYTF
NA	TRBV18	NA	TRBJ1-2	TGTGCCAGCTCACCTAGTCAAGAAGTCTATGGCTACACCTTC	CASSPSQEVYGYTF
NA	TRBV6-4	NA	TRBJ2-3	TGTGCCAGCAGTGACAGCGAAGATACGCAGTATTTT	CASSDSEDTQYF
NA	TRBV24-1	NA	TRBJ2-1	TGTGCCACCAGTGACGGACCGGCTGAGCAGTTCTTC	CATSDGPAEQFF
TRBD1	TRBV2	few	TRBJ1-1	TGTGCCAGCAGTGGCAGGGGGCGGAACACTGAAGCTTTCTTT	CASSGRGRNTEAFF
NA	TRBV18	few	TRBJ1-4	TGTGCCAGCTCACCAGGCCCTCAGGGTGAAAAACTGTTTTTT	CASSPGPQGEKLFF
NA	TRBV2	large	TRBJ1-3	TGTGCCAGCACCAGTGGGGGGCCTGGAAACACCATATATTTT	CASTSGGPGNTIYF
NA	TRBV29-1	NA	TRBJ2-7	TGCAGCGGGGGCCTGAACGAGAAAGGCACCTACGAGCAGTACTTC	CSGGLNEKGTYEQYF
NA	TRBV7-9	NA	TRBJ1-2	TGTGCCGTCCGGGACCGCATCGTCTATGGCTACACCTTC	CAVRDRIVYGYTF
NA	TRBV7-8	NA	TRBJ2-7	TGTGCCAGCAGCTCCCGGGTGGGCGGGGGCACCTACGAGCAGTACTTC	CASSSRVGGGTYEQYF
NA	TRBV27	once	TRBJ2-3	TGTGCCAGCAGTTTCGGGGGTACAGATACGCAGTATTTT	CASSFGGTDTQYF
TRBD2	TRBV10-3	NA	TRBJ2-3	TGTGCCATCACCGGGGGACTAGCAGGGACAGATACGCAGTATTTT	CAITGGLAGTDTQYF
TRBD1	TRBV19	NA	TRBJ1-1	TGTGCCAGTAGGGAGACAGGGAGGAACACTGAAGCTTTCTTT	CASRETGRNTEAFF
TRBD1	TRBV7-2	NA	TRBJ1-2	TGTGCCAGCAGCCCTGGGGACAGGGGTAACTATGGCTACACCTTC	CASSPGDRGNYGYTF
NA	TRBV18	NA	TRBJ1-2	TGTGCCAGCTCACCACCCTCGGGGAGTCCCTATGGCTACACCTTC	CASSPPSGSPYGYTF
NA	TRBV24-1	few	TRBJ2-1	TGTGCCACCAGTGGGCAGACTACGGACAATGAGCAGTTCTTC	CATSGQTTDNEQFF
TRBD2	TRBV5-4	NA	TRBJ2-5	TGTGCCAGCAGACGGAGCGGGGGCTTGGAAGAGACCCAGTACTTC	CASRRSGGLEETQYF
NA	TRBV12-3/TRBV12-4	NA	TRBJ1-5	TGTGCCAGCAGCTCTTTTTGGCAGCCCCAGCATTTT	CASSSFWQPQHF
NA	TRBV27	NA	TRBJ2-6	TGTGCCAGCAGTGAATCAGGGTTCGGGGCCAACGTCCTGACTTTC	CASSESGFGANVLTF
TRBD1	TRBV29-1	NA	TRBJ1-1	TGCAGCGTTGAGAGGGGGCTAGGCACTGAAGCTTTCTTT	CSVERGLGTEAFF